The clone carrying this TCR beta chain has more than one count but fewer than ten. Its antigen is unidentified. This sample stems from a study of cytomegalovirus exposure and HLA in healthy donors. Germline assignment: CDR1 LNHDA and CDR2 SQIVND (reference sequence). The CDR3 covers 14 residues. With 3 bases clipped from V and 8 bases from J, the junction kept 7 bases outside the gene matches. Study-wide findings and caveats: The authors listed roughly 150 TCR beta chains as cytomegalovirus-associated.

PCR was performed using 60 Vbeta and 13 Jbeta primers. This table comes from immunoSEQ multiplex PCR, and its TCRdb copy is limited to in-frame clones, with some not included. There are 150,000 to 250,000 clones in the sample; 82% occur only once, and 6.5% lies in the top ten. The sequence derives from a woman aged 45-65 years in good health and CMV-seropositive. The specimen sequenced was PBMCs. This chain links TRBV19 with TRBJ1-2; 9 nucleotides align to TRBD1. The CDR3 bases are TGTGCCAGTAGTATCGGACAGGGGATTCGCGGCTACACCTTC. This sequence encodes CASSIGQGIRGYTF.